This T cell receptor (beta chain) was identified in a study of beta chain features in type 1 diabetes. Study as a whole: Across the samples, over 85 million sorted cells were examined in total.

A sort by CD45RO/CCR7/CD25/CD127/CD95/CD27 yielded CD4+ naive, central memory, regulatory and stem cell-like memory cells. Isolated RNA was reverse transcribed in full, so expressed TCRB transcripts were sequenced. Using immunoSEQ multiplex PCR, the repertoire was profiled, and TCRdb retains in-frame clones only, with some absent. Among nearly 700,000 clones, 13% were seen once, and the ten largest hold less than 0.025%. Whole-study results and caveats: All four CD4+ subsets from Type 1 diabetes patients carried moderately but significantly shorter TCRB CDR3s. Naive, central memory and Treg TCRB repertoires appeared more alike in patients than in healthy donors.

There are 12 residues in the CDR3. Looked up from germline, CDR1 is SGHDT and CDR2 is YYEEEE. With respect to this clone: Antigen: not known. Relative to the germline gene, one junction end is altered; a read error may explain this.

Sequencing was done on a sample of naive CD4+ T cells from blood. The source of this sequence is a man younger than 30 with type 1 diabetes. This rearrangement joins TRBV5-6 to TRBJ1-6; tentative D call: TRBD1 (5 bases). CDR3 region: CASSLGDGENRF. DNA of the CDR3: TGTGCCAGCAGCTTGGGGGACGGGGAAAATCGCTTT.